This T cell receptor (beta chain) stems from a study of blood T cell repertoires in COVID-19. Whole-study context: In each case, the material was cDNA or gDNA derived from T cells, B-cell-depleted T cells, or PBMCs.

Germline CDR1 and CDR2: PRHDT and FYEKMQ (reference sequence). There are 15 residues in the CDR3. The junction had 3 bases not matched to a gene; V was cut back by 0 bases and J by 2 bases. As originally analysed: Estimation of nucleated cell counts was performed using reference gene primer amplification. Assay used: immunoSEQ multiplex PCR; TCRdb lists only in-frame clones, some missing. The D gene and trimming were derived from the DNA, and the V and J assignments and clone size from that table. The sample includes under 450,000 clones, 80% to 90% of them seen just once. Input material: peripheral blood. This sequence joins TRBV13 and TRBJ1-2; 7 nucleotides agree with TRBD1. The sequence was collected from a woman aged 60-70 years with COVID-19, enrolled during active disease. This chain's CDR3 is CASSLGPGGNYGYTF. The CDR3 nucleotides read TGTGCCAGCAGCTTAGGTCCAGGGGGGAACTATGGCTACACCTTC.